The source of this T cell receptor beta chain is a study of blood T cell repertoires in COVID-19. Overall study context: COVID-19 samples from acute and convalescent phases originated in the United States, Italy and Spain. The analysed material was cDNA or gDNA that came from T cells, B-cell-depleted T cells, or PBMCs.

The authors' processing: Reference gene primers were amplified, and this amplification served to estimate nucleated cell counts. TCRdb's table, derived via immunoSEQ multiplex PCR, lists solely in-frame clones and lacks some. That table furnishes V, J and clone size, whereas the DNA furnished D and trimming. Of about 75,000 clones in the sample, about nine tenths are singletons; the top ten hold approximately 2.5%. Germline V gene data show CDR1 as MNHEY and CDR2 as SVGAGI. Trimming removed 1 base at V and 6 bases at J, with 12 bases between. The CDR3 has 14 residues. V gene TRBV6-5 combines with J gene TRBJ1-1, with TRBD1 as a possible D gene (6 bases). Material: peripheral blood. The TCR comes from a human donor in a cohort sampled during active COVID-19. The CDR3 nucleotides are TGTGCCAGCAGTTACTTACAGGGCATAGCTGAAGCTTTCTTT. Amino acids: CASSYLQGIAEAFF.